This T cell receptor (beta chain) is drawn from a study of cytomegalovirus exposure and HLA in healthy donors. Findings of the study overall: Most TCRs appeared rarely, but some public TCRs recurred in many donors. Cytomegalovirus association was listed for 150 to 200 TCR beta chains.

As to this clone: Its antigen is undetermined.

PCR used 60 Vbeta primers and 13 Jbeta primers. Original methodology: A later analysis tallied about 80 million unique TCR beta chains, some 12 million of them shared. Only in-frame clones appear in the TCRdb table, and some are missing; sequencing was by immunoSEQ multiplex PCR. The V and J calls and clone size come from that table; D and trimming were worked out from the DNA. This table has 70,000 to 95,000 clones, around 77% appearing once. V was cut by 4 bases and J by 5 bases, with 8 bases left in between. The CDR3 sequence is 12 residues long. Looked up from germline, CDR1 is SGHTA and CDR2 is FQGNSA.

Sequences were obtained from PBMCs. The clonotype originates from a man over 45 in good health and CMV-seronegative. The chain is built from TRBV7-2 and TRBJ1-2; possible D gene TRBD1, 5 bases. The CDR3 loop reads CASSSQVYGYTF. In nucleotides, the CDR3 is TGTGCCAGCAGCTCACAGGTGTATGGCTACACCTTC.